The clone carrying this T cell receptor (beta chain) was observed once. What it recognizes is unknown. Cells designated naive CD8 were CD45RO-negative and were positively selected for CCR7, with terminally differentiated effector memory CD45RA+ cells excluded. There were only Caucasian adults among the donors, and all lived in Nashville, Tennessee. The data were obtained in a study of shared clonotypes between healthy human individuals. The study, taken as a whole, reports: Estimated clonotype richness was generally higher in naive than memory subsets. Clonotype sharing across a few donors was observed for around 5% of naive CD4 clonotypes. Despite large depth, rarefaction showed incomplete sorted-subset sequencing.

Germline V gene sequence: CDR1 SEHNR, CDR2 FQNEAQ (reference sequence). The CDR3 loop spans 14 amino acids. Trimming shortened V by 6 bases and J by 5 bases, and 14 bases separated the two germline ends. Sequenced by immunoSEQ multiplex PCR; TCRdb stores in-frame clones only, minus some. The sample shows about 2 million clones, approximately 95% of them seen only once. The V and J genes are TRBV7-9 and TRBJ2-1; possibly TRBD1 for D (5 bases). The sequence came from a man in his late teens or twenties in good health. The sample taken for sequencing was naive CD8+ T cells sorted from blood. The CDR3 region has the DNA TGTGCCAGCAGTACTCCAGACAGACACAATGAGCAGTTCTTC. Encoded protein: CASSTPDRHNEQFF.